This TCR beta chain was observed in a study of T cells in Graves' hyperthyroidism and ophthalmopathy. Any patient presenting with uncontrolled infection, other autoimmune disease, pregnancy or lactation was left out. Germline CDR1 and CDR2: SNHLY and FYNNEI. V lost 7 bases to trimming and J lost 7 bases, with 25 bases between them. The CDR3 is 16 amino acids. RNA transcripts served as the template for amplifying TCR beta CDR3 regions. In the first-round RT-PCR of the TCR CDR3, the HTBI primer set was used. TCRdb ran MiXCR on the multiplex PCR reads and lists one entry per CDR3 protein. The sample yields under 700,000 distinct CDR3 sequences, roughly 50% seen once.

This clonotype was obtained from a woman aged 18-30 years with Graves' hyperthyroidism. This chain uses TRBV2 with TRBJ1-2, with D unresolved. Sequencing was carried out using peripheral blood or thyroid tissue (not recorded which). CDR3 DNA: TGTGCCAGCATCTCTGAGAGGAAAGGGTCGTTGGCTGGCTACACCTTC. As protein: CASISERKGSLAGYTF.